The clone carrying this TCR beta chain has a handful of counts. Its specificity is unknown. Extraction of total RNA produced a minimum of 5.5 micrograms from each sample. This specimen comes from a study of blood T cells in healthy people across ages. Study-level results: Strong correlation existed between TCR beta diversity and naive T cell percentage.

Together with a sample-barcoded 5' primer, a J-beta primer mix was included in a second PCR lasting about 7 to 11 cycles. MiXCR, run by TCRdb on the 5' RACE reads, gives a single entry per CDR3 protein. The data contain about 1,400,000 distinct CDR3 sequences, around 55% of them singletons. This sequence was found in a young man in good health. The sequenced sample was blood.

CDR3 DNA sequence: TGCAGTGCTAGAGATCTGGGCAGGGGGAACACTGAAGCTTTCTTT. As protein: CSARDLGRGNTEAFF. V is TRBV20-1 and J is TRBJ1-1; a possible D gene is TRBD1 (6 bases). The ends were cut back, 0 bases at V and 1 base at J, with 12 bases in the middle. The CDR3 sequence is 15 residues long. CDR1 and CDR2 (germline): DFQATT, SNEGSKA (reference sequence).